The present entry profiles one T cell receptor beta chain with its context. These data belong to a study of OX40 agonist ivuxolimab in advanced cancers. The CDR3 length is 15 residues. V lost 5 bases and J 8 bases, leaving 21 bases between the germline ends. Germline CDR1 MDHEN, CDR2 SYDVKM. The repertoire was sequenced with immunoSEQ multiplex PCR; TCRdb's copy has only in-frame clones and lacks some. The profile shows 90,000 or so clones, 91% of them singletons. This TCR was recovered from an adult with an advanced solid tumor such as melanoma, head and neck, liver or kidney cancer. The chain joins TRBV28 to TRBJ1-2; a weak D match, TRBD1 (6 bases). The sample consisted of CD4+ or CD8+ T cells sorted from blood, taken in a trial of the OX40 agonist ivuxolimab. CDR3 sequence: CASSLLGTIQQGYTF. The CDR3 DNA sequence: TGTGCCAGCAGTCTATTGGGGACAATTCAACAGGGCTACACCTTC.